This TCR beta chain was recorded in a study of T cells in women clearing cervical HPV infection. Data came from immunoSEQ multiplex PCR; TCRdb stores just in-frame clones and leaves some out. The sample features 20,000 to 25,000 clones, with under 10% in its top ten. V shed 6 bases and J shed 8 bases, with 10 bases lying between them. The germline V gene has CDR1 DFQATT and CDR2 SNEGSKA (reference sequence). The CDR3 length is 11 residues. Prevalent HPV16 infections were excluded; only incident single HPV16 infections included. Comment on this clone: The DNA ends 3 residues before the CDR3 does, and the rest of the CDR3 is filled in from the germline J gene.

The rearrangement joins TRBV20-1 to TRBJ1-4; the D gene is possibly TRBD1 (6 bases). Material: blood buffy coat. This clonotype was sampled from a woman aged 18 to 75 with a cervical HPV16 infection that either progressed to CIN3+ or cleared (not recorded which). The CDR3: CSAGTHEKLFF. The sequenced part of the CDR3 DNA is TGCAGTGCGGGGACACACGAAAAA.